This TCR beta chain was obtained from a study of response to subunit inactivated influenza vaccine. There are 14 residues in the CDR3. J lost 8 bases, V lost 5 bases, and 8 bases had no gene match. Germline values: CDR1 WSHSY, CDR2 SAAADI. One entry per CDR3 protein results from TCRdb running MiXCR on the RT-PCR reads. The sample holds more than 550,000 distinct CDR3 sequences, roughly 10% seen once. These same records also appear under a second study, on T cells expressing NK-cell markers. That study reports: Production of TCR beta cDNA relied on 5'RACE template switching with UMIs. Sorted CD3+CD56+NKG2C+, CD3+CD56+NKG2C- and CD3+CD56-NKG2C+ T cells supplied TCR beta repertoires. Dominance of the CD3+CD56-NKG2C+ fraction by these clonotypes also held in a few donors. There remained a lack of clarity about HCMV specificity of expanded NKG2C+ T cell clones.

The specimen was PBMCs from blood, collected on the day of vaccination. The chain recombines TRBV10-2 with TRBJ2-1; 8 nucleotides agree with TRBD2. This clonotype originated in a man aged 50-59 years who received an inactivated influenza vaccine. The DNA for the CDR3 is TGCGCCAGCAGTAGACTAGCGAGGATTGATGAGCAGTTCTTC. Residues: CASSRLARIDEQFF.